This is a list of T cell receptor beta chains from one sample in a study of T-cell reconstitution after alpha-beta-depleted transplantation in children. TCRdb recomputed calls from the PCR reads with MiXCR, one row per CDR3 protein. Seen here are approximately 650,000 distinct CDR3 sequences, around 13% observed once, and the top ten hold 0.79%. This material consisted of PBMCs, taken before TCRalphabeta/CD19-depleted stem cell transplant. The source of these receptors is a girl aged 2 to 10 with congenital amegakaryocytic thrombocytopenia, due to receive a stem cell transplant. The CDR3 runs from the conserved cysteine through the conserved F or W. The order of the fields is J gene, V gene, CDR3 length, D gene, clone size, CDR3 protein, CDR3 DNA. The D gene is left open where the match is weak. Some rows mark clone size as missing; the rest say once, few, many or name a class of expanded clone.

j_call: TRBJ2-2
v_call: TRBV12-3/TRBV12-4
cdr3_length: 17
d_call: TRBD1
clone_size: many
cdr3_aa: CASSLDPGTGGTGELFF
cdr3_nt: TGTGCCAGCAGTTTAGATCCCGGGACAGGGGGGACCGGGGAGCTGTTTTTT

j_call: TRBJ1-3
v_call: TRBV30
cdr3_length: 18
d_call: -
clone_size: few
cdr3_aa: CAWSVTRTARSSGNTIYF
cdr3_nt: TGTGCCTGGAGTGTAACGCGGACAGCCCGGAGCTCTGGAAACACCATATATTTT

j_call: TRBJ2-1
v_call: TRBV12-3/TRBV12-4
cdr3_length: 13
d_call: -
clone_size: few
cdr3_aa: CASSFPLWGEQFF
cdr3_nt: TGTGCCAGCAGTTTTCCTTTATGGGGTGAGCAGTTCTTC

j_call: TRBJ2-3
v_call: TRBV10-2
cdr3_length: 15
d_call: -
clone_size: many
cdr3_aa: CASSAIAKGGDTQYF
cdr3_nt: TGCGCCAGCAGTGCAATCGCCAAAGGGGGAGATACGCAGTATTTT

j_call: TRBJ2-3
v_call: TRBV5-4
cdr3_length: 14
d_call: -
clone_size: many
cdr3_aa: CASRPGRSTDTQYF
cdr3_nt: TGTGCCAGCAGGCCTGGACGTAGCACAGATACGCAGTATTTT

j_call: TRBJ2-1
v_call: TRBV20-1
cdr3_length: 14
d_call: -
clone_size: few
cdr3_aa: CSAMYSAASHEQFF
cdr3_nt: TGCAGTGCTATGTACTCGGCCGCCTCCCATGAGCAGTTCTTC

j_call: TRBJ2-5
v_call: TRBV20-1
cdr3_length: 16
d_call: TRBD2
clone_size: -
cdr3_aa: CSARDWNLAEQETQYF
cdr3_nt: TGCAGTGCTAGAGACTGGAATCTAGCGGAGCAAGAGACCCAGTACTTC

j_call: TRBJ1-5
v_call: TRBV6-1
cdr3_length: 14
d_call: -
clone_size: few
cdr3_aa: CASGGEGRNQPQHF
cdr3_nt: TGTGCCAGCGGGGGGGAAGGCCGCAATCAGCCCCAGCATTTT

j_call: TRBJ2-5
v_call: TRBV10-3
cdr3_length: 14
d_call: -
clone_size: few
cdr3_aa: CAISEGGAQETQYF
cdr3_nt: TGTGCCATCAGTGAGGGGGGGGCCCAAGAGACCCAGTACTTC

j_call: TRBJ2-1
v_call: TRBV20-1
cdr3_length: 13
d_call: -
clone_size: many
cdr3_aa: CSARVRAGHEQFF
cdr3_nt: TGCAGTGCTAGGGTGAGGGCGGGACATGAGCAGTTCTTC

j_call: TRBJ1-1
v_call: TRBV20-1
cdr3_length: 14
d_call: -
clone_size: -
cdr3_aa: CSARGSVGGTEAFF
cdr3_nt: TGCAGTGCTAGGGGGTCGGTGGGCGGGACTGAAGCTTTCTTT

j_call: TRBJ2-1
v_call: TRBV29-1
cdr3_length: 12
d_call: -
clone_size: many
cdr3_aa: CSVVLGYNEQFF
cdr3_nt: TGCAGCGTTGTATTGGGGTACAATGAGCAGTTCTTC

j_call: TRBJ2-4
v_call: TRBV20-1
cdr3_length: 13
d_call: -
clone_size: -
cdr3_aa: CSARGRLGNIQYF
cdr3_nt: TGCAGTGCTAGAGGTCGACTGGGCAACATTCAGTACTTC

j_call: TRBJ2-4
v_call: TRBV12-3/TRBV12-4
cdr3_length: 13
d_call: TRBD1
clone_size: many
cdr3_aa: CASSPDRGNIQYF
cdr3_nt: TGTGCCAGCAGTCCTGACAGGGGAAACATTCAGTACTTC

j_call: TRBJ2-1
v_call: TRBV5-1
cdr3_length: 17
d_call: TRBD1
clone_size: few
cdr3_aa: CASSLGWGTGPYNEQFF
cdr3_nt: TGCGCCAGCAGCCTGGGGTGGGGGACAGGGCCCTACAATGAGCAGTTCTTC

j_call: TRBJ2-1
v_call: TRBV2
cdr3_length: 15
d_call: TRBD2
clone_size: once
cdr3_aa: CASSERASGRDEQFF
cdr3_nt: TGTGCCAGCAGTGAAAGGGCTAGCGGGAGAGATGAGCAGTTCTTC

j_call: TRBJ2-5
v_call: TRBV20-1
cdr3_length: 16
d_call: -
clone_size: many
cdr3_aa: CSATTPFEGVGETQYF
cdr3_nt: TGCAGTGCTACCACGCCTTTCGAGGGAGTAGGTGAGACCCAGTACTTC

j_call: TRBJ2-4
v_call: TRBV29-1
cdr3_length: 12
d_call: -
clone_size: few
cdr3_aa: CSVNQGGNIQYF
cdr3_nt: TGCAGCGTTAATCAGGGTGGAAACATTCAGTACTTC

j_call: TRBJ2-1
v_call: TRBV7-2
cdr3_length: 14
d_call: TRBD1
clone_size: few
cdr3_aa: CASSLAQGVREQFF
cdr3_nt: TGTGCCAGCAGCTTAGCGCAGGGGGTCCGTGAGCAGTTCTTC

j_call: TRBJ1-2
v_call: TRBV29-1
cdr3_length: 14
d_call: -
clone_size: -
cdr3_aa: CSVETPTDNYGYTF
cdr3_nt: TGCAGCGTTGAAACCCCTACGGACAACTATGGCTACACCTTC

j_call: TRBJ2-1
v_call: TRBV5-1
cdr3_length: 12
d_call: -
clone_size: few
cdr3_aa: CASALQNREQFF
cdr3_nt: TGCGCCAGCGCCCTCCAGAATCGGGAGCAGTTCTTC

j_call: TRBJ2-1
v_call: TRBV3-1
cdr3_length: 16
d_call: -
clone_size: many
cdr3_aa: CASSQIIQLPNERQFF
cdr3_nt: TGTGCCAGCAGCCAAATTATACAGCTACCTAATGAGCGGCAGTTCTTC

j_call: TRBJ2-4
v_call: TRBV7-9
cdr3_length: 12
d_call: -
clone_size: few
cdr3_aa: CASSLDSDIQYF
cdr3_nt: TGTGCCAGCAGCCTCGACTCCGACATTCAGTACTTC

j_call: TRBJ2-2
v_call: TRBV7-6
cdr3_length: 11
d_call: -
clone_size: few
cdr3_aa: CASSTSGELFF
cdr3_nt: TGTGCCAGCAGCACAAGCGGGGAGCTGTTTTTT

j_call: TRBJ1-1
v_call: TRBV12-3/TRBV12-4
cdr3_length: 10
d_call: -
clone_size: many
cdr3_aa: CASSLGQAFF
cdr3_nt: TGTGCCAGCAGTTTGGGGCAAGCTTTCTTT

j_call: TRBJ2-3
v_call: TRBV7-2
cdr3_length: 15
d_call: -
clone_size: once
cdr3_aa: CASSLGPKQTDTQYF
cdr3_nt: TGTGCCAGCAGCTTAGGGCCGAAGCAAACAGATACGCAGTATTTT

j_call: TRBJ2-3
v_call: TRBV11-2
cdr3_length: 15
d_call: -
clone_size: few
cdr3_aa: CASSLDLRGRDTQYF
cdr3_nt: TGTGCCAGCAGCTTAGATTTAAGGGGCCGAGATACGCAGTATTTT

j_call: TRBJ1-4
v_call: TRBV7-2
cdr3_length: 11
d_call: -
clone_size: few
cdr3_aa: CASSLGRKLFF
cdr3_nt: TGTGCCAGCAGCCTAGGGCGGAAACTGTTTTTT

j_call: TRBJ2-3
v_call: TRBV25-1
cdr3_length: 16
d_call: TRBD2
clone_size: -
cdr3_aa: CASSELASGSTDTQYF
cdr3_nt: TGTGCCAGCAGTGAACTCGCTAGCGGAAGCACAGATACGCAGTATTTT

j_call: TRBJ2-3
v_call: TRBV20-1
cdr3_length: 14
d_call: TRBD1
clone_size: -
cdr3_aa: CSAGRGLDTDTQYF
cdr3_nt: TGCAGTGCCGGAAGGGGGCTAGACACAGATACGCAGTATTTT

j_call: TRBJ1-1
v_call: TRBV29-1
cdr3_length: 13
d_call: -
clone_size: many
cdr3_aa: CSVEKGQNTEAFF
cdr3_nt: TGCAGCGTTGAGAAGGGACAGAACACTGAAGCTTTCTTT

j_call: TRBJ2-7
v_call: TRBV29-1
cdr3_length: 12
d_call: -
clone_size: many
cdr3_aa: CSVGSGSYEQYF
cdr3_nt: TGCAGCGTTGGTAGCGGTTCCTACGAGCAGTACTTC

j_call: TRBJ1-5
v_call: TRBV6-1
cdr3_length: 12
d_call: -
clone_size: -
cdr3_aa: CASNPWNQPQHF
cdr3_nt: TGTGCCAGCAATCCGTGGAATCAGCCCCAGCATTTT

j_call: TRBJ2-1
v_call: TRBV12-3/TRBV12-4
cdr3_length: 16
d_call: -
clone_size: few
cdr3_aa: CASSGRTPSSYNEQFF
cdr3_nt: TGTGCCAGCAGCGGTAGGACTCCTAGCTCCTACAATGAGCAGTTCTTC

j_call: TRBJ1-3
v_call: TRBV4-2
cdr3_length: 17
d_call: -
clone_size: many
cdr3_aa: CASSPSGAREFGNTIYF
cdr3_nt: TGTGCCAGCAGCCCGAGCGGAGCCCGGGAATTCGGAAACACCATATATTTT

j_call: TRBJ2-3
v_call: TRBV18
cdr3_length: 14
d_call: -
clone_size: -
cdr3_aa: CASSPEGPTDTQYF
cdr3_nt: TGTGCCAGCTCACCCGAGGGCCCCACAGATACGCAGTATTTT

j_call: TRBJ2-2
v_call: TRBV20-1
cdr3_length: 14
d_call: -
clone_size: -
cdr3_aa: CSAKFIGTAGELFF
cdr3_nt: TGCAGTGCCAAATTTATCGGGACCGCCGGGGAGCTGTTTTTT

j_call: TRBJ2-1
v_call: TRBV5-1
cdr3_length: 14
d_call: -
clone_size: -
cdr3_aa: CASCLEGSYNEQFF
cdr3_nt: TGCGCCAGCTGCTTGGAAGGGTCCTACAATGAGCAGTTCTTC

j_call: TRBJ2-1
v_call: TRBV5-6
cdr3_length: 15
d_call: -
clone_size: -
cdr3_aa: CASSLQGAVLGEQFF
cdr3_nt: TGTGCCAGCAGCTTGCAAGGGGCGGTTTTGGGTGAGCAGTTCTTC

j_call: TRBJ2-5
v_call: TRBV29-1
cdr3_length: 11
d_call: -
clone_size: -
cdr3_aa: CSVEVPGAQYF
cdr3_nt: TGCAGCGTTGAAGTCCCCGGGGCCCAGTACTTC

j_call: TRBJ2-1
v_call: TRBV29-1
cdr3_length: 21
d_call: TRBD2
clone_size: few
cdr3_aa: CSVEGLVGASGSRSSYNEQFF
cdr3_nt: TGCAGCGTTGAAGGTTTAGTGGGGGCTAGCGGGAGTCGAAGCTCCTACAATGAGCAGTTCTTC

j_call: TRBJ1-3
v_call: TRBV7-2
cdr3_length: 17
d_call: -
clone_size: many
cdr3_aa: CASSLAGQPSSGNTIYF
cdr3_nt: TGTGCCAGCAGCTTAGCGGGACAACCCAGCTCTGGAAACACCATATATTTT

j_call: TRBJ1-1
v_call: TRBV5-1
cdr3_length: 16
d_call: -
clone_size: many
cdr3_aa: CASSLTTRQRNTEAFF
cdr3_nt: TGCGCCAGCAGCTTGACCACTCGGCAGCGGAACACTGAAGCTTTCTTT

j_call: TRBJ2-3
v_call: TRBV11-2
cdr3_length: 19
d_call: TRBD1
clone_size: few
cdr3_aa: CASSTTGTGGVWGTDTQYF
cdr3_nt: TGTGCCAGCAGCACGACCGGGACAGGGGGCGTTTGGGGCACAGATACGCAGTATTTT

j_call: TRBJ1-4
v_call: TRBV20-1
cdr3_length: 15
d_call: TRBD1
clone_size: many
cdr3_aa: CSARDLRGRYEKLFF
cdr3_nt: TGCAGTGCTAGAGATCTGAGGGGGCGGTATGAAAAACTGTTTTTT

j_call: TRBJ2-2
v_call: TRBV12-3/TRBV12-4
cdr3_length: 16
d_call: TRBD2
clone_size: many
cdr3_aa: CASSDPDLSGGWELFF
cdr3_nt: TGTGCCAGCAGTGATCCGGACTTATCGGGAGGCTGGGAGCTGTTTTTT

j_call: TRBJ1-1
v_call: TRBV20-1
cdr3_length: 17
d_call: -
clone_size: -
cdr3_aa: CSARANRFARLNTEAFF
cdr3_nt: TGCAGTGCTAGAGCCAACCGCTTTGCCAGACTGAACACTGAAGCTTTCTTT

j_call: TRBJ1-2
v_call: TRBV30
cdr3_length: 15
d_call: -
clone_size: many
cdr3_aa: CAWSVTHSDRYGYTF
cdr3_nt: TGTGCCTGGAGTGTAACGCACAGCGACCGCTATGGCTACACCTTC

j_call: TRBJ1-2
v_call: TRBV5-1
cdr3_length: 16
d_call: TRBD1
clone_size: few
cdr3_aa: CASSNRDSNGRGGYTF
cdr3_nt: TGCGCCAGCAGCAACCGGGACAGTAACGGTCGGGGTGGCTACACCTTC

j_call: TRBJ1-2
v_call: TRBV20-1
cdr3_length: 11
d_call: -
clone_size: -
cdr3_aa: CSAQDSFGYTF
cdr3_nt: TGCAGTGCTCAGGACTCATTTGGCTACACCTTC

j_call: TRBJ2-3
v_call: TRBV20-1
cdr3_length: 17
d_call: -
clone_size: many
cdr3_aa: CSARRFSGQGSTDTQYF
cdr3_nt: TGCAGTGCTAGGAGGTTCTCAGGTCAGGGCAGCACAGATACGCAGTATTTT

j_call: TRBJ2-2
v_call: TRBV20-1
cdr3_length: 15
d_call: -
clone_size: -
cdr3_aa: CSARGGAGNTGELFF
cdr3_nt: TGCAGTGCTAGAGGTGGAGCGGGGAACACCGGGGAGCTGTTTTTT

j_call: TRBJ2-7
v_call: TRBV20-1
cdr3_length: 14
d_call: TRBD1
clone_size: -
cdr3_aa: CSARPGQGTREQYF
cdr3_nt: TGCAGTGCTAGACCGGGACAGGGGACGAGAGAGCAGTACTTC

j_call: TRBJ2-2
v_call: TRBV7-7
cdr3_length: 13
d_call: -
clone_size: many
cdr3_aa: CASSLPSPGELFF
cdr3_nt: TGTGCCAGCAGCCTACCATCCCCCGGGGAGCTGTTTTTT

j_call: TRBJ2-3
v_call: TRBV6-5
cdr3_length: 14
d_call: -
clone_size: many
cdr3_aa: CASSYNLGADTQYF
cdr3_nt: TGTGCCAGCAGTTACAACCTAGGAGCAGATACGCAGTATTTT